These T cell receptor beta chains were read from a single sample in a study of OX40 agonist ivuxolimab in advanced cancers. TCRdb's table, derived via immunoSEQ multiplex PCR, lists solely in-frame clones and lacks some. This table has around 75,000 clones, roughly 90% appearing once. This specimen was CD4+ or CD8+ T cells sorted from blood, taken in a trial of the OX40 agonist ivuxolimab. These receptors originate from an adult with an advanced solid tumor such as melanoma, head and neck, liver or kidney cancer. The CDR3 runs from the conserved cysteine through the conserved F or W. Each record gives: D gene, J gene, clone size, V gene, CDR3 protein, CDR3 DNA. D genes are given only for firm matches. Clone size is given for some rows only: seen once, a few or many times, or a class if the clone is expanded.

d_gene: -
j_gene: TRBJ2-5
abundance: -
v_gene: TRBV6-5
CDR3aa: CASHYRGQETQYF
CDR3nt: TGTGCCAGCCATTACAGAGGACAAGAGACCCAGTACTTC

d_gene: -
j_gene: TRBJ2-1
abundance: -
v_gene: TRBV6-6
CDR3aa: CASSWTVYNEQFF
CDR3nt: TGTGCCAGCAGTTGGACAGTTTACAATGAGCAGTTCTTC

d_gene: -
j_gene: TRBJ1-2
abundance: once
v_gene: TRBV27
CDR3aa: CASSRKPYSPLSNYGYTF
CDR3nt: TGTGCCAGCAGCCGTAAACCATATTCCCCACTTTCTAACTATGGCTACACCTTC

d_gene: -
j_gene: TRBJ1-2
abundance: -
v_gene: TRBV29-1
CDR3aa: CSFGGRAGGYTF
CDR3nt: TGCAGTTTTGGGGGCAGGGCCGGCGGCTACACCTTC

d_gene: -
j_gene: TRBJ1-2
abundance: -
v_gene: TRBV14
CDR3aa: CASSQGGGRNNYGYTF
CDR3nt: TGTGCCAGCAGCCAAGGGGGAGGGCGAAATAACTATGGCTACACCTTC

d_gene: TRBD2
j_gene: TRBJ2-5
abundance: -
v_gene: TRBV5-1
CDR3aa: CASSFSGEGETQYF
CDR3nt: TGCGCCAGCAGCTTTAGCGGGGAGGGAGAGACCCAGTACTTC

d_gene: -
j_gene: TRBJ2-1
abundance: -
v_gene: TRBV2
CDR3aa: CASSDRNRGGNEQFF
CDR3nt: TGTGCCAGCAGTGATCGAAATAGGGGAGGAAATGAGCAGTTCTTC

d_gene: -
j_gene: TRBJ1-3
abundance: -
v_gene: TRBV5-1
CDR3aa: CASSLGGSGNTIYF
CDR3nt: TGCGCCAGCAGCTTGGGGGGTTCTGGAAACACCATATATTTT

d_gene: TRBD2
j_gene: TRBJ2-1
abundance: -
v_gene: TRBV7-9
CDR3aa: CASSLPLGASGGNEQFF
CDR3nt: TGTGCCAGCAGCTTACCCCTGGGGGCTAGCGGGGGAAATGAGCAGTTCTTC

d_gene: TRBD1
j_gene: TRBJ1-2
abundance: -
v_gene: TRBV9
CDR3aa: CASTSARGLGGYTF
CDR3nt: TGTGCCAGCACCTCCGCCAGGGGGCTTGGAGGCTACACCTTC

d_gene: TRBD1
j_gene: TRBJ2-7
abundance: few
v_gene: TRBV5-1
CDR3aa: CASSRGTGDYYEQYF
CDR3nt: TGCGCCAGCAGCCGCGGGACAGGGGACTACTACGAGCAGTACTTC

d_gene: -
j_gene: TRBJ2-7
abundance: -
v_gene: TRBV13
CDR3aa: CASSLYSDEQYF
CDR3nt: TGTGCCAGCAGCTTGTACAGCGACGAGCAGTACTTC

d_gene: TRBD1
j_gene: TRBJ2-2
abundance: once
v_gene: TRBV4-1
CDR3aa: CASSQARTGALNTGELFF
CDR3nt: TGCGCCAGCAGCCAAGCACGGACAGGGGCCTTGAACACCGGGGAGCTGTTTTTT

d_gene: TRBD1
j_gene: TRBJ1-2
abundance: once
v_gene: TRBV19
CDR3aa: CASSTGGTGYGYTF
CDR3nt: TGTGCCAGTAGTACAGGGGGAACTGGTTATGGCTACACCTTC

d_gene: TRBD2
j_gene: TRBJ2-3
abundance: -
v_gene: TRBV12-5
CDR3aa: CASGLTPTSGGADTQYF
CDR3nt: TGTGCTAGTGGTTTGACCCCGACTAGCGGGGGGGCAGATACGCAGTATTTT

d_gene: TRBD1
j_gene: TRBJ1-2
abundance: -
v_gene: TRBV2
CDR3aa: CASSPRGQPNYGYTF
CDR3nt: TGTGCCAGCAGTCCTAGGGGACAGCCTAACTATGGCTACACCTTC

d_gene: TRBD1
j_gene: TRBJ1-1
abundance: -
v_gene: TRBV28
CDR3aa: CASSLTGVAEAFF
CDR3nt: TGTGCCAGCAGTCTGACAGGGGTGGCTGAAGCTTTCTTT

d_gene: -
j_gene: TRBJ2-7
abundance: once
v_gene: TRBV4-2
CDR3aa: CASSLAAIHPYEQYF
CDR3nt: TGTGCCAGCAGCTTGGCTGCAATACACCCTTACGAGCAGTACTTC

d_gene: -
j_gene: TRBJ2-5
abundance: -
v_gene: TRBV5-1
CDR3aa: CASSLLTQETQYF
CDR3nt: TGCGCCAGCAGCTTGCTTACGCAGGAGACCCAGTACTTC

d_gene: -
j_gene: TRBJ1-5
abundance: -
v_gene: TRBV5-5
CDR3aa: CASSFGAGDQPQHF
CDR3nt: TGTGCCAGCAGCTTTGGGGCAGGGGATCAGCCCCAGCATTTT

d_gene: TRBD1
j_gene: TRBJ2-1
abundance: -
v_gene: TRBV7-6
CDR3aa: CASSLTPGQGSYNEQFF
CDR3nt: TGTGCCAGCAGCTTAACACCGGGACAGGGGTCCTACAATGAGCAGTTCTTC

d_gene: -
j_gene: TRBJ1-5
abundance: -
v_gene: TRBV10-3
CDR3aa: CAISGAYSNQPQHF
CDR3nt: TGTGCCATCAGCGGGGCATATAGCAATCAGCCCCAGCATTTT

d_gene: TRBD2
j_gene: TRBJ2-5
abundance: -
v_gene: TRBV5-4
CDR3aa: CASSRGGDQETQYF
CDR3nt: TGTGCCAGCAGCCGGGGAGGGGACCAAGAGACCCAGTACTTC

d_gene: -
j_gene: TRBJ2-5
abundance: -
v_gene: TRBV4-2
CDR3aa: CASSQGGPRGETQYF
CDR3nt: TGTGCCAGCAGCCAAGGAGGCCCAAGGGGGGAGACCCAGTACTTC

d_gene: -
j_gene: TRBJ2-7
abundance: -
v_gene: TRBV19
CDR3aa: CASSPPGARPSYEQYF
CDR3nt: TGTGCCAGTAGTCCCCCAGGGGCGCGGCCCTCCTACGAGCAGTACTTC

d_gene: -
j_gene: TRBJ2-3
abundance: -
v_gene: TRBV10-3
CDR3aa: CAIAAGTDTQYF
CDR3nt: TGTGCCATCGCGGCGGGGACAGATACGCAGTATTTT